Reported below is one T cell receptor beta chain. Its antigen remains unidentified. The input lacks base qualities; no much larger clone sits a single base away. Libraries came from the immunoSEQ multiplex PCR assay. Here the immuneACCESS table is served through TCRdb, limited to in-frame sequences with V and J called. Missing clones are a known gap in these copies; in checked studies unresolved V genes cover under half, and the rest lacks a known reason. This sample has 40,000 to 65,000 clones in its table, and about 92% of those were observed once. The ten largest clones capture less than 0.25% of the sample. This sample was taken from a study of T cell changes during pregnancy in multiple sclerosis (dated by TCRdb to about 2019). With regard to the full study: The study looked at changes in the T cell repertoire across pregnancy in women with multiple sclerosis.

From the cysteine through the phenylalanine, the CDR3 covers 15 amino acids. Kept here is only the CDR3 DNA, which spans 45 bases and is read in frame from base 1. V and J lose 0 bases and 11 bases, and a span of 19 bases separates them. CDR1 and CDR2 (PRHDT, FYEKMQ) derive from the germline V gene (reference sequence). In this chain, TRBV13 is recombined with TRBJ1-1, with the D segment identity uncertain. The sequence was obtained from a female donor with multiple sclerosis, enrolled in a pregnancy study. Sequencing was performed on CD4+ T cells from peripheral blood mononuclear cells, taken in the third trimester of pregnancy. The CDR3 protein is CASSLGWQVPSGAFF. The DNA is TGTGCCAGCAGCTTAGGTTGGCAGGTTCCCAGCGGGGCTTTCTTT.